Shown below are 7 T cell receptor beta chains from a single sample sequenced in a study of T-cell reconstitution after alpha-beta-depleted transplantation in children. Preparation of the TCRbeta library used unique molecular identifiers. TCRdb fed the PCR reads into MiXCR, producing one record per CDR3 protein. The data hold about 610,000 distinct CDR3 sequences, with about 10% observed a single time. Source: PBMCs from the stem cell graft donor, taken from the stem cell graft. Receptors originate from a human donor who donated a stem cell graft to a child with acute myeloid leukemia.

This clonotype was counted between two and nine times. V gene TRBV6-5 combines with J gene TRBJ1-2; TRBD1 matches 9 bases. Losses at the gene ends were 2 bases for V and 3 bases for J; bases not matched to a gene: 7. The germline CDR1 and CDR2 sequences are MNHEY and SVGAGI. This CDR3 has 16 residues. CDR3 loop: CASSYKGTGLYYGYTF. CDR3 nucleotides: TGTGCCAGCAGTTACAAGGGGACAGGGCTTTACTATGGCTACACCTTC.

The chain uses TRBV7-2 and TRBJ2-1; the D call may be TRBD1 or TRBD2 (5 bases each). This CDR3 comprises 14 residues. CDR1 is SGHTA, CDR2 FQGNSA, per germline. V was shortened by 1 base and J by 5 bases, with 9 bases between the two germline ends. CDR3 nucleotides: TGTGCCAGCAGCTTAGTACGGGACCACAATGAGCAGTTCTTC. Its translation: CASSLVRDHNEQFF.

This clonotype was counted only a few times. The CDR3 protein is CASSAGLGGGPYEQYF. In DNA form, the CDR3 reads TGTGCCAGCAGCGCGGGACTAGGGGGGGGACCCTACGAGCAGTACTTC. This chain uses TRBV7-2 with TRBJ2-7; 8 nucleotides match TRBD2. J was trimmed by 2 bases and V by 5 bases; bases with no gene match: 11. The length of the CDR3 is 16 residues. Germline lookup yields CDR1 SGHTA and CDR2 FQGNSA.

V is TRBV5-1 and J is TRBJ2-5; possible D gene TRBD2, 6 bases. Trimming stripped 1 base from V and 5 bases from J, with 12 bases between. Germline values: CDR1 SGHRS, CDR2 YFSETQ. The CDR3 contains 14 residues. CDR3 in DNA: TGCGCCAGCAGCTTGCGGGGGAAAGAGGAGACCCAGTACTTC. Translating it yields CASSLRGKEETQYF.

The gene calls are TRBV7-9 and TRBJ1-1, with D possibly being TRBD1 (5 bases). CDR1 SEHNR and CDR2 FQNEAQ come from the germline V gene (reference sequence). This CDR3 comprises 13 residues. Trimming removed 1 base from V and 11 bases from J, with 14 bases in between. CDR3 loop: CASSLDAGLWAFF. The CDR3 bases are TGTGCCAGCAGCTTAGACGCAGGGCTGTGGGCTTTCTTT.

This clonotype was seen repeatedly, ten times or more. The chain recombines TRBV6-2 or TRBV6-3 with TRBJ2-3; possible D gene TRBD2, 6 bases. The CDR3 has 13 residues. The germline V gene encodes CDR1 MNHEY and CDR2 SVGEGT. V was trimmed by 10 bases and J by 2 bases, leaving 13 bases between them. CDR3 nucleotides: TGTGCCATCGAATCGGGGGACACAGATACGCAGTATTTT. As protein: CAIESGDTDTQYF.

This clonotype occurred many times. The V call is TRBV9, the J call TRBJ2-7; D is uncertain. Germline-derived CDR1 and CDR2 are SGDLS and YYNGEE. CDR3 size: 13 residues. Trimming removed 0 bases from V and 2 bases from J, with 6 bases in between. This CDR3 reads CASSVGGTYEQYF. CDR3 DNA sequence: TGTGCCAGCAGCGTAGGCGGCACCTACGAGCAGTACTTC.